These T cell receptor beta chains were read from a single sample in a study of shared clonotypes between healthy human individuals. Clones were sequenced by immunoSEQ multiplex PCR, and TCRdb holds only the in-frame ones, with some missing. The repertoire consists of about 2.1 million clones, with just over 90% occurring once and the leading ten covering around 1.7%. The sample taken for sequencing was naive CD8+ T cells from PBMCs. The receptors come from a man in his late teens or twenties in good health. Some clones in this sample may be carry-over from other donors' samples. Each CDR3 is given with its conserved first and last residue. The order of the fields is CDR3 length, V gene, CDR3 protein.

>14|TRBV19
CASADRDVIDTQYF
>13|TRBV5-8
CASSYPWDDGYTF
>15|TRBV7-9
CASSPDGLYPYEQYF
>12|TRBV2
CACHTVLYGYTF
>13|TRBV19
CASSPPGQLEAFF
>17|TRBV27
CASSRPLQGASRTEAFF
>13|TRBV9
CASSVGGTDIQYF
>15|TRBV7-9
CASSPTTDRREPQHF
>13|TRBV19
CASRDREYTEAFF
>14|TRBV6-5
CASSSGTNYNEQFF
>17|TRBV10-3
CAISESKGGMRNTEAFF
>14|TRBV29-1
CSVSLSGRAREQYF
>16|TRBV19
CASSIAWGEGSYEQYF
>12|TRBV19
CASGVSTDTQYF
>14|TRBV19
CASRLAGVYNEQFF
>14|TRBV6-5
CASSYLRTGFEQYF
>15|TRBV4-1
CASSQTSGMYNEQFF
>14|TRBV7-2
CASSSGQGLNEQFF
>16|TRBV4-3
CASSQVLTAGYNEQFF
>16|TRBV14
CASSQDGGPPTGELFF
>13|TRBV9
CASSVGDLYEQYF
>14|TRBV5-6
CASSLGSGSYEQYF
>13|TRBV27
CASSLSPSTEAFF
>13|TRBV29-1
CSGQWGAGEKLFF
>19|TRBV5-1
CASSLGLRGTSIQTGELFF
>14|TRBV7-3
CASSSLAGLGELFF
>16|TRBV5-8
CASSLVLASITDTQYF
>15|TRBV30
CAWSVGRIGSYEQYF
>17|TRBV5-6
CASVFAVQGRYRYGYTF
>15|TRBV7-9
CASILSGRALNEQFF
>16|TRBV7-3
CASSLNRERVQDTQYF
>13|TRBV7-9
CASSVDREETQYF
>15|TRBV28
CASRGGGGYGNTIYF
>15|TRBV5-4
CASSLEVGSNTEAFF
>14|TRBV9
CASSEAGSNQPQHF
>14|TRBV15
CATLPRDRHYEQYF
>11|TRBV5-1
CASSLDWRQYF
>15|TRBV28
CASSPPTEVHYGYTF
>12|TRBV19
CASRRTGEGYTF
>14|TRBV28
CASSLAFLNTEAFF
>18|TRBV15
CATSRDQWPQGLNTEAFF
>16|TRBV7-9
CASSSGDQGTGYGYTF
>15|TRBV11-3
CASSLRAGADTEAFF
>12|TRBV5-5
CASSKGNNEQFF
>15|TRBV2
CASSDGTGATYEQYF
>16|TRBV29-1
CSVEGVSGDRAYEQYF
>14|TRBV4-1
CASSHARQNNEQFF
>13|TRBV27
CASSRGGSQPQHF
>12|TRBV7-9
CASSLDGSPLHF
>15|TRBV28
CASRPGTSSYNEQFF
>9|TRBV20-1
CSASWEQFF
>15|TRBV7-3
CASSLTTGAYNEQFF